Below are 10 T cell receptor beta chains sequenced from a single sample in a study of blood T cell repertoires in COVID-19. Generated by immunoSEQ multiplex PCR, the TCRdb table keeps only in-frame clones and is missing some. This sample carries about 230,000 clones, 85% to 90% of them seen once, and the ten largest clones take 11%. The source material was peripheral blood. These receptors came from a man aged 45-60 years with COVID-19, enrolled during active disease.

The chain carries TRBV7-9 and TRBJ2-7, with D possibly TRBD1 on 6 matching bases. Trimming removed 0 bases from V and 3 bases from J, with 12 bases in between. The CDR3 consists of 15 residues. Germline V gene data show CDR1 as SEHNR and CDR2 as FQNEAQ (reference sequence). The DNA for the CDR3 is TGTGCCAGCAGCTTAGCTTTTGAGGGGGTCTACGAGCAGTACTTC. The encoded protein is CASSLAFEGVYEQYF.

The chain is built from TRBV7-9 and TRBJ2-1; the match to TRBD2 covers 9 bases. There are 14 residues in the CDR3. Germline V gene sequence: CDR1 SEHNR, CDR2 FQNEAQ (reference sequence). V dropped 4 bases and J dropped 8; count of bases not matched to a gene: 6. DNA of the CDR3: TGTGCCAGCAGCTACTATAGCGGGAGCGATGAGCAGTTCTTC. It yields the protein CASSYYSGSDEQFF.

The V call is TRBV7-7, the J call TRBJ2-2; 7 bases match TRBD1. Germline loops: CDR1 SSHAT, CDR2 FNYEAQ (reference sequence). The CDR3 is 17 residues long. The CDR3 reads CAIGIGAGGANTGELFF. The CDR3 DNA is TGTGCTATCGGAATCGGGGCAGGGGGAGCGAACACCGGGGAGCTGTTTTTT.

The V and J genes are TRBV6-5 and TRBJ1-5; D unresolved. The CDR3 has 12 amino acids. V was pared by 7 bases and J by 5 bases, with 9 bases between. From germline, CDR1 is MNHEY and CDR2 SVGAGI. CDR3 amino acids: CASTPRDQPQHF. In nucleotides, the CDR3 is TGTGCCAGCACTCCCCGGGATCAGCCCCAGCATTTT.

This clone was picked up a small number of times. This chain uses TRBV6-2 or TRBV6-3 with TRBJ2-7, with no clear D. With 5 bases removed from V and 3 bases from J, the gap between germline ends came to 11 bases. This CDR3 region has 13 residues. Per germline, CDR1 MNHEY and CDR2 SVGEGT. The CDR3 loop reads CASSLGRVYEQYF. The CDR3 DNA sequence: TGTGCCAGCAGTCTCGGTCGAGTCTACGAGCAGTACTTC.

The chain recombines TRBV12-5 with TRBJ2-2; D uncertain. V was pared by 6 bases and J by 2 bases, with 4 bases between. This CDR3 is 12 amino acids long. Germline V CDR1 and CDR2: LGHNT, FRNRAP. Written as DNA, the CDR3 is TGTGCTAGTGGCTACAACACCGGGGAGCTGTTTTTT. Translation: CASGYNTGELFF.

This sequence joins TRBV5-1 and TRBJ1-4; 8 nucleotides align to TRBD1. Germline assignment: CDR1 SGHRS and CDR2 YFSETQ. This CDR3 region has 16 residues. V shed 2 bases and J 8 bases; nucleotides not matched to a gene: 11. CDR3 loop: CASSFGPGGTTEKLFF. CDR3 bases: TGCGCCAGCAGCTTTGGACCAGGGGGCACGACGGAAAAACTGTTTTTT.

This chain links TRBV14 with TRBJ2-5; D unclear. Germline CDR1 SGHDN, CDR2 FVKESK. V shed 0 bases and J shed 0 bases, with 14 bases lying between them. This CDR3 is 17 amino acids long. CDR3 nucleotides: TGTGCCAGCAGCCAAGATTTCAGTATCTGGCACCAAGAGACCCAGTACTTC. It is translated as CASSQDFSIWHQETQYF. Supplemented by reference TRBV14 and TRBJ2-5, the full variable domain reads EAGVTQFPSHSVIEKGQTVTLRCDPISGHDNLYWYRRVMGKEIKFLLHFVKESKQDESGMPNNRFLAERTGGTYSTLKVQPAELEDSGVYFCASSQDFSIWHQETQYFGPGTRLLVL.

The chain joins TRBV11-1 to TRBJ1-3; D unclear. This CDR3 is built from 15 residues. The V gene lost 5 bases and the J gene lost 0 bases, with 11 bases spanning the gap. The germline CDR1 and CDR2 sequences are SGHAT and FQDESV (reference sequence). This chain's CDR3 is CASSDRRSSGNTIYF. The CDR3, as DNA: TGTGCCAGCAGCGACCGTAGGAGCTCTGGAAACACCATATATTTT. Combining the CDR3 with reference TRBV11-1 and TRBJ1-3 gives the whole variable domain EAEVAQSPRYKITEKSQAVAFWCDPISGHATLYWYRQILGQGPELLVQFQDESVVDDSQLPKDRFSAERLKGVDSTLKIQPAELGDSAMYLCASSDRRSSGNTIYFGEGSWLTVV.

The CDR3 here is CASSQQDPEAFF. The CDR3 DNA sequence: TGTGCCAGCAGCCAACAGGACCCTGAAGCTTTCTTT. The chain has TRBV7-9 and TRBJ1-1; D possibly corresponds to TRBD1 (5 bases). This CDR3 spans 12 amino acids. Germline V gives CDR1 SEHNR, CDR2 FQNEAQ (reference sequence). With 5 bases removed from V and 6 bases from J, the gap between germline ends came to 10 bases.